This T cell receptor beta chain emerged from a study of T cell repertoires in cytomegalovirus infection (dated by TCRdb to the late 2010s). Broadly, across the study: Donor HLA type was relevant to the analysis, because carriage of CMV infection together with the matching HLA type was indicated by public TCR beta signatures. Overall results and qualifications from the work: The ex vivo response was dominated by HLA-C-restricted CMV-specific TCR beta clonotypes, which also provided the single most frequent clonotype in two of eight donors. Cumulative frequency of public TCR beta family members discriminated carriers of CMV infection plus the relevant HLA type in this cohort and an independent roughly 330-donor cohort.

TCRdb names Illumina HiSeq 1500 as the instrument used. TCRdb passed the public sequencing reads through fastp at Q25 and MiXCR, retaining productive beta sequences. Under each unique CDR3 protein, matching rows form one entry showing the most common genes and DNA. The sample records 510,000 or so distinct CDR3 sequences, about 26% of which are singletons. The leading ten clones occupy less than 15% of the sample. In the case of this clonotype: No cognate antigen has been identified for it. One base away there is no much larger clone; base qualities are not given.

V lost 5 bases and J lost 5 bases, and the count of bases not matched to a germline gene is 9. The CDR3 runs 15 amino acids, cysteine and phenylalanine included. The sequence is cut down to CDR3 DNA, 45 bases in frame from base 1. From the germline V gene, CDR1 is MNHEY and CDR2 is SVGEGT. The sample comprised PBMCs. This sequence originates from a human donor in good health (CMV status not recorded). Some clones in this sample may be carry-over from other donors' samples. The V and J segments used are TRBV6-2 or TRBV6-3 and TRBJ2-7, with 10 bases matching TRBD1. The nucleotide sequence reads TGTGCCAGCAGTACGGGACAGGGGCATCGGGACGAGCAGTACTTC. Translated, it gives CASSTGQGHRDEQYF.